This T cell receptor (beta chain) was obtained from a study of T cell changes during pregnancy in multiple sclerosis. Germline CDR1 and CDR2: LNHDA and SQIVND (reference sequence). The CDR3 has 15 amino acids. Trimming took 2 bases from V and 7 from J; bases not matched to a gene: 5. Comments on this clone: This same CDR3 is encoded by further DNA sequences in the sample.

The table came from immunoSEQ multiplex PCR; TCRdb's copy has only in-frame clones and leaves some out. Of approximately 74,000 clones listed, roughly nine tenths are singletons. Here the sequenced sample was peripheral blood, taken before pregnancy. The chain joins TRBV19 to TRBJ2-1, with 10 bases aligning to TRBD2. This receptor was obtained from a female donor with multiple sclerosis, enrolled in a pregnancy study. The CDR3 coding sequence is TGTGCCAGTAGTATATCTAGCGGGGGCCCGAATGAGCAGTTCTTC. The encoded protein is CASSISSGGPNEQFF.